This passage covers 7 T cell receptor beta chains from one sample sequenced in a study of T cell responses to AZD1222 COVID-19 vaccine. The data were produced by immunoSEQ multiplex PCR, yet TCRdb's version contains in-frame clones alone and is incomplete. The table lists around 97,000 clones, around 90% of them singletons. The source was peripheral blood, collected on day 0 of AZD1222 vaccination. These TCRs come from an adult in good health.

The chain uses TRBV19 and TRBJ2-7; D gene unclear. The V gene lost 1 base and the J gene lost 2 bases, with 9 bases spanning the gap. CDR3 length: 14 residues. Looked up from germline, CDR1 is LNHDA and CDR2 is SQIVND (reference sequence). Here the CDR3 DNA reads TGTGCCAGTAGTATAGGCCCAGGAACCTACGAGCAGTACTTC. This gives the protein CASSIGPGTYEQYF.

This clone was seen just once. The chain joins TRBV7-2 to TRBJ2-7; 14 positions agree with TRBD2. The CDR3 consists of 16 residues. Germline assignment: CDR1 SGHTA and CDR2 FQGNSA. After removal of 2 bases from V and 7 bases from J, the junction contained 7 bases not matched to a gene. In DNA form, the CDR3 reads TGTGCCAGCAGCTTAACTCGACTAGCGGGGGGGCGTGAGCAGTACTTC. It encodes CASSLTRLAGGREQYF.

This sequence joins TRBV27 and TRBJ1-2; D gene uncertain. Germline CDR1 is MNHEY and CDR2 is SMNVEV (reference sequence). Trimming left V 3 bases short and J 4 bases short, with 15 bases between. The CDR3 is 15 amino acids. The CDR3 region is CASSFLGVGPYGYTF. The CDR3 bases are TGTGCCAGCAGTTTTCTCGGGGTAGGTCCCTATGGCTACACCTTC.

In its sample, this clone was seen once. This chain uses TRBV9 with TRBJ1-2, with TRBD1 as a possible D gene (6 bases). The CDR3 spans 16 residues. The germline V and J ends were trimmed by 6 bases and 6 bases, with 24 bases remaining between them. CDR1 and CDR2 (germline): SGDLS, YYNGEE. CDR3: CASTTPRRGRGHGYTF. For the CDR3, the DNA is TGTGCCAGCACCACACCCAGAAGGGGGAGAGGGCATGGCTACACCTTC.

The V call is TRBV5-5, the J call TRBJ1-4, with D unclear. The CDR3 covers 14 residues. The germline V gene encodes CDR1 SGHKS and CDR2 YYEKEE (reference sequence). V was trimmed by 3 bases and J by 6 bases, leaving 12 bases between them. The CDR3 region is CASSWRAADEKLFF. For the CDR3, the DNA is TGTGCCAGCAGCTGGAGGGCCGCGGATGAAAAACTGTTTTTT.

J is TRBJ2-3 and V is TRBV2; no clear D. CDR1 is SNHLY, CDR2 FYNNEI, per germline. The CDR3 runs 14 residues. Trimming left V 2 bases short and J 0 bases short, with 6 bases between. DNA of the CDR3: TGTGCCAGCAGTGAATTCGGGAGCACAGATACGCAGTATTTT. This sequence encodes CASSEFGSTDTQYF.

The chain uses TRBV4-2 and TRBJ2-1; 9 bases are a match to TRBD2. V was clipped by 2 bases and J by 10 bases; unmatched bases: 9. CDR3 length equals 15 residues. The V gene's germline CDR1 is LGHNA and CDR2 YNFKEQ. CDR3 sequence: CASSQSTSGYGEQFF. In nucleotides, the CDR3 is TGTGCCAGCAGCCAAAGCACTAGCGGGTATGGGGAGCAGTTCTTC.